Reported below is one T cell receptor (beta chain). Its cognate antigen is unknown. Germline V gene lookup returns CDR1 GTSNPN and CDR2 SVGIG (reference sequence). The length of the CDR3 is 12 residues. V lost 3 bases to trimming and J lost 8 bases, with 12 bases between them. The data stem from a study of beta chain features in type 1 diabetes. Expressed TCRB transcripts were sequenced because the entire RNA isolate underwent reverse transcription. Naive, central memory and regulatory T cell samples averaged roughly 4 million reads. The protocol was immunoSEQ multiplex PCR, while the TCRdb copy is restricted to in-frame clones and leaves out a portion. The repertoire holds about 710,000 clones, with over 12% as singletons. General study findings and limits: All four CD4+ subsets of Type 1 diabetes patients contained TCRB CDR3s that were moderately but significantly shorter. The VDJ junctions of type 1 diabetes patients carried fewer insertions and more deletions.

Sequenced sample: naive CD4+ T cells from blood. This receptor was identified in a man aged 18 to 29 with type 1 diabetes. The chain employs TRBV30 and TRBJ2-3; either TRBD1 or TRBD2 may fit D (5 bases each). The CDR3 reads CAWSATGGTQYF. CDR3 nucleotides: TGTGCCTGGAGCGCAACTGGGGGTACGCAGTATTTT.